Each of the 13 T cell receptor beta chains below was sequenced from the same sample in a study of T-cell reconstitution after alpha-beta-depleted transplantation in children. Molecular barcoding with unique molecular identifiers was used for the TCRbeta library. One entry per CDR3 protein, called by TCRdb with MiXCR from the PCR reads. The top ten hold about 3.1% of the sample, which has hundreds of thousands of distinct CDR3 sequences, around 18% seen once. This material consisted of PBMCs from the stem cell graft donor, taken from the stem cell graft. The receptor set was obtained from a human donor who donated a stem cell graft to a child with acute lymphoblastic leukemia.

The chain couples TRBV29-1 to TRBJ2-2; tentative D call: TRBD2 (5 bases). Germline CDR1 SQVTM, CDR2 ANQGSEA. Trimming pared 7 bases from V and 5 bases from J, leaving 11 bases between. CDR3 length equals 12 residues. The CDR3 DNA reads as TGCAGCGCACTCGGGGTGACCGGGGAGCTGTTTTTT. Translated, it gives CSALGVTGELFF.

The V gene is TRBV5-6, the J gene TRBJ2-1; a possible D gene is TRBD2 (5 bases). The V gene lost 2 bases and the J gene lost 2 bases, with 20 bases spanning the gap. This CDR3 has 18 amino acids. Germline V gene sequence: CDR1 SGHDT, CDR2 YYEEEE. CDR3 sequence (DNA): TGTGCCAGCAGCTTAATGGAGGCGGCACTTATAACCTACAATGAGCAGTTCTTC. Its translation: CASSLMEAALITYNEQFF.

This clonotype was seen a handful of times. This sequence joins TRBV4-1 and TRBJ1-2; possibly TRBD1 for D (5 bases). The CDR3 covers 13 residues. CDR1 and CDR2 from the germline V gene are MGHRA and YSYEKL. Trimming took off 0 bases at V and 8 bases at J, with 10 bases between the two ends. The CDR3 coding sequence is TGCGCCAGCAGCCAAGAAGTCGGGGGGGGCTACACCTTC. Translated, it gives CASSQEVGGGYTF.

J is TRBJ2-7 and V is TRBV3-1, with 9 bases identical to TRBD1. The CDR3 length is 16 residues. Germline assignment: CDR1 LGHDT and CDR2 YNNKEL (reference sequence). The J segment lost 5 bases and the V segment lost 4 bases, leaving 12 bases of the junction unmatched. CDR3 sequence: CASSPTTGTGWNEQYF. The CDR3 DNA reads as TGTGCCAGCAGCCCAACTACCGGGACAGGGTGGAACGAGCAGTACTTC.

The J gene is TRBJ2-3, the V gene TRBV4-1; 7 nucleotides align to TRBD2. V dropped 2 bases and J dropped 1; count of bases not matched to a gene: 3. The germline V gene has CDR1 MGHRA and CDR2 YSYEKL. The CDR3 is made up of 15 amino acids. The CDR3 coding sequence is TGCGCCAGCAGCCAACCAGGGAGGGGCACAGATACGCAGTATTTT. Protein sequence: CASSQPGRGTDTQYF.

A few counts support this clonotype. The V gene is TRBV5-5, the J gene TRBJ1-5; no reliable D call. There are 15 residues in the CDR3. Germline CDR1 is SGHKS and CDR2 is YYEKEE (reference sequence). Trimming pared 1 base from V and 2 bases from J, leaving 10 bases between. CDR3 sequence (DNA): TGTGCCAGCAGCTTGCGTGCGGTCGGCAATCAGCCCCAGCATTTT. Amino acid sequence: CASSLRAVGNQPQHF.

The genes are TRBV6-1 and TRBJ1-1, with D maybe TRBD1 (6 bases). Germline V gene lookup returns CDR1 MNHNS and CDR2 SASEGT. There are 17 residues in the CDR3. The V gene lost 6 bases and the J gene lost 3 bases, with 23 bases spanning the gap. In nucleotides, the CDR3 is TGTGCCAGCAGGGGGGGCCGACGGGGGTTCCCAGACACTGAAGCTTTCTTT. This encodes CASRGGRRGFPDTEAFF.

The chain carries TRBV3-1 and TRBJ1-2; the match to TRBD1 covers 10 bases. The V segment lost 11 bases and the J segment 3 bases; nucleotides outside the gene matches: 24. The CDR3 consists of 19 residues. Germline CDR1 reads LGHDT; CDR2 reads YNNKEL (reference sequence). The CDR3 region is CASSQDTMLGTGAYYGYTF. Written as DNA, the CDR3 is TGTGCCTCCAGCCAAGATACAATGTTGGGGACAGGGGCTTACTATGGCTACACCTTC.

The table lists this clonotype with many counts. The chain couples TRBV5-8 to TRBJ1-1; D possibly corresponds to TRBD1 (6 bases). The CDR3 consists of 17 residues. Germline CDR1 is SGHTS and CDR2 is YDEGEE. Trimming stripped 4 bases from V and 11 bases from J, with 30 bases between. The CDR3 nucleotides are TGTGCCAGCAGCCATCCCCCGGACAGTCTTGTGTCGATGATTGCTTTCTTT. Translating gives CASSHPPDSLVSMIAFF.

This clonotype was recorded only once. The CDR3 DNA is TGTGCCAGCAGCCCTATGACGGGACAGGGGAATTCACCCCTCCACTTT. Translation gives CASSPMTGQGNSPLHF. V usage is TRBV13 and J usage is TRBJ1-6, with 10 bases lining up with TRBD1. This CDR3 region has 16 residues. Per the germline V gene, CDR1 is PRHDT and CDR2 is FYEKMQ (reference sequence). Trimming removed 5 bases from V and 7 bases from J; junction bases left unmatched: 8.

This chain connects TRBV25-1 to TRBJ1-6; no firm D call. The CDR3 is 13 residues long. V was shortened by 2 bases and J by 4 bases, with 3 bases between the two germline ends. Germline CDR1 reads MGHDK; CDR2 reads SYGVNS. The CDR3 bases are TGTGCCAGCAGTGAACGGTATAATTCACCCCTCCACTTT. Translating gives CASSERYNSPLHF. The variable domain in full, completed from reference TRBV25-1 and TRBJ1-6, reads EADIYQTPRYLVIGTGKKITLECSQTMGHDKMYWYQQDPGMELHLIHYSYGVNSTEKGDLSSESTVSRIRTEHFPLTLESARPSHTSQYLCASSERYNSPLHFGNGTRLTVT.

This clonotype has only a few counts. The chain uses TRBV3-1 and TRBJ2-2, with 8 bases lining up with TRBD1. J lost 7 bases, V lost 1 base, and 14 bases had no gene match. Germline V gives CDR1 LGHDT, CDR2 YNNKEL (reference sequence). The CDR3 extends over 18 amino acids. The CDR3 protein is CASSQGMGLDRESGELFF. The CDR3 coding sequence is TGTGCCAGCAGCCAAGGGATGGGATTGGACAGGGAGAGCGGGGAGCTGTTTTTT.

The chain employs TRBV9 and TRBJ2-7; TRBD2 might be the D (6 bases). The CDR3 loop spans 17 amino acids. V dropped 0 bases and J dropped 2 bases, with 18 bases sitting between them. Germline V gene lookup returns CDR1 SGDLS and CDR2 YYNGEE. The CDR3 reads CASSVGPGDGWPYEQYF. CDR3 bases: TGTGCCAGCAGCGTAGGGCCGGGGGACGGGTGGCCCTACGAGCAGTACTTC.